A single sample gave rise to the 9 T cell receptor beta chains below, sequenced in a study of shared T cell receptors in the human thymus. Some clones are missing from TCRdb's copy, which holds only in-frame ones; the method was immunoSEQ multiplex PCR. Of about 500,000 clones listed, around 78% are singletons. In addition, the sample was reused for a study of human thymus T cells.

The source material was thymocytes. All receptors derive from a boy younger than two with a congenital heart defect.

This sequence joins TRBV4-2 and TRBJ2-1; 7 bases map to TRBD2. Germline values: CDR1 LGHNA, CDR2 YNFKEQ. The V segment lost 2 bases and the J segment 4 bases; nucleotides outside the gene matches: 5. The CDR3 runs 15 residues. The CDR3 bases are TGTGCCAGCAGCCAATTGGGGGAGGGGTACAATGAGCAGTTCTTC. It codes for CASSQLGEGYNEQFF.

The chain combines TRBV7-9 with TRBJ1-1; D remains unclear. The CDR3 extends over 15 amino acids. From germline, CDR1 is SEHNR and CDR2 FQNEAQ (reference sequence). Between the trimmed V and J ends, which lost 1 base and 1 base, there was a span of 10 bases. The CDR3 sequence: CASSLGPDTNTEAFF. The CDR3 coding sequence is TGTGCCAGCAGCTTAGGTCCAGATACGAACACTGAAGCTTTCTTT.

The chain has TRBV10-3 and TRBJ1-2, with D possibly matching TRBD1 (6 bases). This CDR3 is built from 13 residues. V was trimmed by 5 bases and J by 8 bases, leaving 15 bases between them. Germline CDR1 reads ENHRY; CDR2 reads SYGVKD. CDR3 protein: CAISPRGALGYTF. DNA of the CDR3: TGTGCCATCAGTCCCCGGGGGGCGCTGGGCTACACCTTC.

The J gene is TRBJ2-7, the V gene TRBV7-9, with a weak D call TRBD1 (6 bases). Germline V gene data show CDR1 as SEHNR and CDR2 as FQNEAQ (reference sequence). This CDR3 spans 13 amino acids. V was cut by 5 bases and J by 6 bases, with 14 bases left in between. The CDR3 nucleotides read TGTGCCAGCAGCCAAGCAGGGGCAAGCGAGCAGTACTTC. As protein: CASSQAGASEQYF.

The chain recombines TRBV11-2 with TRBJ2-7, with D possibly being TRBD2 (6 bases). CDR1 SGHAT and CDR2 FQNNGV come from the germline V gene. V was trimmed by 7 bases and J by 1 base, leaving 11 bases between them. The CDR3 has 13 amino acids. CDR3 amino acids: CASNQEGSYEQYF. The CDR3 DNA reads as TGTGCCAGCAACCAGGAGGGTTCCTACGAGCAGTACTTC. Supplemented by reference TRBV11-2 and TRBJ2-7, the full variable domain reads EAGVAQSPRYKIIEKRQSVAFWCNPISGHATLYWYQQILGQGPKLLIQFQNNGVVDDSQLPKDRFSAERLKGVDSTLKIQPAKLEDSAVYLCASNQEGSYEQYFGPGTRLTVT.

The J gene is TRBJ2-1, the V gene TRBV29-1; possibly TRBD2 for D (5 bases). The CDR3 covers 14 residues. CDR1 is SQVTM, CDR2 ANQGSEA, per germline. V gave up 1 base and J gave up 0 bases, with 7 bases separating them. The CDR3 is CSVEAGSSYNEQFF. The CDR3 region has the DNA TGCAGCGTTGAAGCGGGGAGCTCCTACAATGAGCAGTTCTTC.

This clone was observed a handful of times. The chain recombines TRBV4-1 with TRBJ1-5; D uncertain. V was trimmed by 11 bases and J by 6 bases, leaving 20 bases between them. The CDR3 covers 14 residues. The germline CDR1 and CDR2 sequences are MGHRA and YSYEKL. The CDR3 sequence: CASSRDTHSQPQHF. The CDR3 nucleotides are TGCGCCTCTTCGCGGGATACCCACAGTCAGCCCCAGCATTTT.

This clone came up once. The V and J genes are TRBV19 and TRBJ1-5; unclear D gene. This CDR3 is 14 amino acids long. V was pared by 1 base and J by 2 bases, with 6 bases between. Germline V gene lookup returns CDR1 LNHDA and CDR2 SQIVND (reference sequence). CDR3 loop: CASSIARGNQPQHF. CDR3 DNA: TGTGCCAGTAGTATAGCTCGAGGCAATCAGCCCCAGCATTTT.

As DNA, the CDR3 is TGTGCCAGCAGCTCGCGCGGGACTAGCGGGGACGGCGAGCAGTACTTC. Protein: CASSSRGTSGDGEQYF. The chain carries TRBV11-3 and TRBJ2-7; 13 nucleotides match TRBD2. The CDR3 covers 16 residues. Losses at the gene ends were 4 bases for V and 6 bases for J; bases not matched to a gene: 9. CDR1 is SGHNT, CDR2 YENEEA, per germline.